A selection of T cell receptor beta chains follows, all from one sample in a study of CD8 T cells in Susac syndrome. TCRdb ran MiXCR on the immunoSEQ multiplex PCR reads and lists one entry per CDR3 protein. This sample has around 300,000 distinct CDR3 sequences, with about nine tenths found just once. The sequenced sample was CD8+ T cells from PBMCs. The receptors shown here come from a human donor with multiple sclerosis. Each CDR3 is given with its conserved first and last residue. D genes are given only for firm matches. Rows give clone size only sometimes, using once, few, many, or a class for an expanded clone.

CDR3 protein	CDR3 DNA	clone size	CDR3 length	J gene	D gene	V gene
CASTEVVGGLDTQYF	TGTGCCAGCACCGAAGTGGTAGGAGGGTTGGATACGCAGTATTTT	.	15	TRBJ2-3	.	TRBV27
CASSYGRGYHEQYF	TGTGCCAGCAGTTACGGCAGGGGGTATCACGAGCAGTACTTC	.	14	TRBJ2-7	TRBD1	TRBV6-5
CASSPPGTGLSGANVLTF	TGTGCCAGCAGTCCACCAGGGACAGGGCTTTCTGGGGCCAACGTCCTGACTTTC	.	18	TRBJ2-6	TRBD1	TRBV12-3/TRBV12-4
CASSILDIMNTEAFF	TGTGCCAGTAGTATCCTCGACATTATGAACACTGAAGCTTTCTTT	.	15	TRBJ1-1	.	TRBV19
CSVDFSGTVNTEAFF	TGCAGCGTTGATTTTTCCGGGACAGTGAACACTGAAGCTTTCTTT	.	15	TRBJ1-1	TRBD1	TRBV29-1
CSVEADRGNYGYTF	TGCAGCGTTGAAGCAGACAGGGGTAACTATGGCTACACCTTC	.	14	TRBJ1-2	TRBD1	TRBV29-1
CASSLAMGLAGDEQFF	TGTGCCAGCAGCTTAGCGATGGGACTAGCGGGAGATGAGCAGTTCTTC	.	16	TRBJ2-1	TRBD2	TRBV7-6
CASSLDGTPREQYF	TGTGCCAGCAGCTTAGACGGCACCCCCCGCGAGCAGTACTTC	.	14	TRBJ2-7	.	TRBV7-9
CASSPSGGEYYEQYF	TGTGCCAGCAGCCCTAGCGGGGGGGAATACTACGAGCAGTACTTC	.	15	TRBJ2-7	TRBD2	TRBV27
CASSWRGFGQPQHF	TGTGCCAGCAGTTGGCGAGGCTTCGGGCAGCCCCAGCATTTT	once	14	TRBJ1-5	.	TRBV28
CASSDGTSVSYNEQFF	TGTGCCAGCAGTGACGGAACTAGCGTTTCCTACAATGAGCAGTTCTTC	.	16	TRBJ2-1	TRBD2	TRBV6-4
CASSASGTGNEKLFF	TGTGCCAGCAGCGCTTCCGGGACAGGGAATGAAAAACTGTTTTTT	.	15	TRBJ1-4	TRBD1	TRBV9
CASSILPYNEQFF	TGTGCCAGTAGTATTCTCCCCTACAATGAGCAGTTCTTC	.	13	TRBJ2-1	.	TRBV19
CASKDPASTDTQYF	TGTGCCAGCAAAGACCCCGCCAGCACAGATACGCAGTATTTT	.	14	TRBJ2-3	.	TRBV6-6
CASNTYGGSTGELFF	TGTGCCAGTAACACGTATGGGGGGAGCACCGGGGAGCTGTTTTTT	.	15	TRBJ2-2	.	TRBV19
CASSKTRITRTDTQYF	TGTGCCAGCAGCAAGACTAGGATTACCCGCACAGATACGCAGTATTTT	.	16	TRBJ2-3	.	TRBV7-8
CASSWVPYSNQPQHF	TGTGCCAGCAGCTGGGTACCTTATAGCAATCAGCCCCAGCATTTT	once	15	TRBJ1-5	.	TRBV5-5
CASSLGLVSYNEQFF	TGTGCCAGCAGCTTGGGTCTCGTTTCCTACAATGAGCAGTTCTTC	.	15	TRBJ2-1	.	TRBV7-9
CASSRPGRGNEQFF	TGTGCCAGCAGTCGACCCGGACGAGGCAATGAGCAGTTCTTC	once	14	TRBJ2-1	.	TRBV12-3/TRBV12-4
CASSLEQGYEQYF	TGTGCCAGCAGCTTAGAGCAGGGGTACGAGCAGTACTTC	.	13	TRBJ2-7	.	TRBV11-2
CAWTLIGGHGYTF	TGTGCCTGGACCCTAATCGGGGGTCATGGCTACACCTTC	once	13	TRBJ1-2	.	TRBV30
CASTALRTEETQYF	TGTGCCAGCACCGCCCTCCGGACAGAAGAGACCCAGTACTTC	.	14	TRBJ2-5	.	TRBV13
CASSPQPGQGIIANEKLFF	TGTGCCAGCAGCCCACAACCGGGACAGGGGATTATCGCGAATGAAAAACTGTTTTTT	.	19	TRBJ1-4	TRBD1	TRBV7-2
CASSLAGLARTDTQYF	TGTGCCAGCAGCTTGGCGGGTCTAGCGCGAACAGATACGCAGTATTTT	.	16	TRBJ2-3	.	TRBV5-4
CASRYRGPGNQPQHF	TGTGCCAGCAGATACAGGGGGCCGGGCAATCAGCCCCAGCATTTT	.	15	TRBJ1-5	TRBD1	TRBV6-2/TRBV6-3
CASSLDRGLVPSTDTQYF	TGTGCCAGCAGCTTAGACAGGGGGCTTGTTCCTAGCACAGATACGCAGTATTTT	.	18	TRBJ2-3	TRBD1	TRBV5-6
CASSLLAWGRGSYEQYF	TGTGCCAGCAGTTTACTCGCGTGGGGCAGGGGCTCCTACGAGCAGTACTTC	.	17	TRBJ2-7	.	TRBV12-3/TRBV12-4
CASSLIPTLDGTGELFF	TGTGCCAGCAGCTTAATTCCTACCCTCGATGGTACCGGGGAGCTGTTTTTT	.	17	TRBJ2-2	.	TRBV11-1
CATASRGGDTQYF	TGTGCCACCGCGTCTCGAGGGGGTGATACGCAGTATTTT	.	13	TRBJ2-3	.	TRBV19